The rows below give T cell receptor beta chains drawn from one sample of a study of blood T cell repertoires in COVID-19. TCRdb's copy holds only in-frame clones and misses some; the assay was immunoSEQ multiplex PCR. The table lists fewer than 250,000 clones, 83% of them singletons, with 2.5% to 3% in the top ten. The specimen was peripheral blood. Receptor source: a woman between 40 and 50 years old with active or convalescent COVID-19. Both conserved end residues are part of each CDR3. Each record gives: CDR3 DNA, CDR3 protein, J gene, clone size, CDR3 length, V gene, D gene. A D gene is named only where the DNA matches it firmly. For some rows the clone size is stated as once, few or many, or as a class when expanded; others skip it.

cdr3_nt: TGTGCCAGCAGCTTAAAGAGAGTGAACACTGAAGCTTTCTTT
cdr3_aa: CASSLKRVNTEAFF
j_call: TRBJ1-1
clone_size: -
cdr3_length: 14
v_call: TRBV7-8
d_call: -

cdr3_nt: TGCGCCAGCAGCTTGGAGGGGGGGCCCTACGAGCAGTACTTC
cdr3_aa: CASSLEGGPYEQYF
j_call: TRBJ2-7
clone_size: -
cdr3_length: 14
v_call: TRBV4-3
d_call: -

cdr3_nt: TGTGCCAGCAGCTCGTGGGGAGAGGGAATAGCCAAAAACATTCAGTACTTC
cdr3_aa: CASSSWGEGIAKNIQYF
j_call: TRBJ2-4
clone_size: -
cdr3_length: 17
v_call: TRBV28
d_call: -

cdr3_nt: TGTGCCAGCAGCTTAAGCTCCGGGACAGGGAGGACCGGGGAGCTGTTTTTT
cdr3_aa: CASSLSSGTGRTGELFF
j_call: TRBJ2-2
clone_size: -
cdr3_length: 17
v_call: TRBV7-3
d_call: TRBD1

cdr3_nt: TGTGCCAGCAGCGTAGGCCCTACGGACACGACCTCCTACGAGCAGTACTTC
cdr3_aa: CASSVGPTDTTSYEQYF
j_call: TRBJ2-7
clone_size: -
cdr3_length: 17
v_call: TRBV9
d_call: -

cdr3_nt: TGCGCCAGCAGCTTGGACAGATCCTACGAGCAGTACTTC
cdr3_aa: CASSLDRSYEQYF
j_call: TRBJ2-7
clone_size: -
cdr3_length: 13
v_call: TRBV5-1
d_call: -

cdr3_nt: TGTGCCAGCAATCTCCGGACAGGGGTTGGGTATGGCTACACCTTC
cdr3_aa: CASNLRTGVGYGYTF
j_call: TRBJ1-2
clone_size: -
cdr3_length: 15
v_call: TRBV2
d_call: TRBD1

cdr3_nt: TGCAGTGCTGGTGGTGGGACAGGGACTCATGAGCAGTTCTTC
cdr3_aa: CSAGGGTGTHEQFF
j_call: TRBJ2-1
clone_size: once
cdr3_length: 14
v_call: TRBV20-1
d_call: TRBD1

cdr3_nt: TGTGCCAGCAGCCCAACAGGGTCTTATTGGAACACCATATATTTT
cdr3_aa: CASSPTGSYWNTIYF
j_call: TRBJ1-3
clone_size: -
cdr3_length: 15
v_call: TRBV9
d_call: -

cdr3_nt: TGCAGCGTAAACCTCAGGGGAATCAACTACGAGCAGTACTTC
cdr3_aa: CSVNLRGINYEQYF
j_call: TRBJ2-7
clone_size: few
cdr3_length: 14
v_call: TRBV29-1
d_call: -

cdr3_nt: TGTGCCAGCGGGGAGTGGGTCTACAAACCCCAAGAGACCCAGTACTTC
cdr3_aa: CASGEWVYKPQETQYF
j_call: TRBJ2-5
clone_size: -
cdr3_length: 16
v_call: TRBV5-6
d_call: -

cdr3_nt: TGTGCCAGCTCACCAGACAGCTACGAGCAGTACTTC
cdr3_aa: CASSPDSYEQYF
j_call: TRBJ2-7
clone_size: -
cdr3_length: 12
v_call: TRBV18
d_call: -

cdr3_nt: TGTGCCAGCAGCCCTCAGGTGGCAGATTATCAGCCCCAGCATTTT
cdr3_aa: CASSPQVADYQPQHF
j_call: TRBJ1-5
clone_size: -
cdr3_length: 15
v_call: TRBV5-5
d_call: -

cdr3_nt: TGTGCCAGCAGTACAGGGAAGGAGACCCAGTACTTC
cdr3_aa: CASSTGKETQYF
j_call: TRBJ2-5
clone_size: -
cdr3_length: 12
v_call: TRBV6-5
d_call: -

cdr3_nt: TGTGCCAGCAGTTTTTCCACGGGACATAGGGTCTATGGCTACACCTTC
cdr3_aa: CASSFSTGHRVYGYTF
j_call: TRBJ1-2
clone_size: once
cdr3_length: 16
v_call: TRBV27
d_call: -

cdr3_nt: TGTGCCAGCAGCTTAAACAGGGGGCCTAATTCACCCCTCCACTTT
cdr3_aa: CASSLNRGPNSPLHF
j_call: TRBJ1-6
clone_size: few
cdr3_length: 15
v_call: TRBV7-8
d_call: TRBD1

cdr3_nt: TGTGCCAGCAGCGCCACAAACGAGCAGTACTTC
cdr3_aa: CASSATNEQYF
j_call: TRBJ2-7
clone_size: -
cdr3_length: 11
v_call: TRBV5-4
d_call: -

cdr3_nt: TGTGCCAGCAGCTTAGGACTCGGGACAGGGACTGAAGCTTTCTTT
cdr3_aa: CASSLGLGTGTEAFF
j_call: TRBJ1-1
clone_size: -
cdr3_length: 15
v_call: TRBV7-3
d_call: TRBD1

cdr3_nt: TGTGCCAGCAGTGCGTCCGGGACAGGGGGCCCAGATACGCAGTATTTT
cdr3_aa: CASSASGTGGPDTQYF
j_call: TRBJ2-3
clone_size: -
cdr3_length: 16
v_call: TRBV28
d_call: TRBD1

cdr3_nt: TGTGCCAGCTCACCACCGAACGGCCGGGGTAATGAAGCTTTCTTT
cdr3_aa: CASSPPNGRGNEAFF
j_call: TRBJ1-1
clone_size: -
cdr3_length: 15
v_call: TRBV18
d_call: -

cdr3_nt: TGTGCCAGTAGTATGTTGGGCGGGGCTAGCAATGAGCAGTTCTTC
cdr3_aa: CASSMLGGASNEQFF
j_call: TRBJ2-1
clone_size: once
cdr3_length: 15
v_call: TRBV19
d_call: -

cdr3_nt: TGTGCCAGCAGCCAAGACGGGGATGGCTACACCTTC
cdr3_aa: CASSQDGDGYTF
j_call: TRBJ1-2
clone_size: -
cdr3_length: 12
v_call: TRBV3-1/TRBV3-2
d_call: -

cdr3_nt: TGCGCCAGCAGCCAGGACAGGGATGGCTATGGCTACACCTTC
cdr3_aa: CASSQDRDGYGYTF
j_call: TRBJ1-2
clone_size: -
cdr3_length: 14
v_call: TRBV4-1
d_call: TRBD1

cdr3_nt: TGTGCCAGTTCTTCAGGGGGACAGGGGCGAGGGAATGAAAAACTGTTTTTT
cdr3_aa: CASSSGGQGRGNEKLFF
j_call: TRBJ1-4
clone_size: -
cdr3_length: 17
v_call: TRBV7-2
d_call: TRBD1

cdr3_nt: TGCGCCAGCAGCCAAGGCGGGACTAGCGGGAGGGATACGCAGTATTTT
cdr3_aa: CASSQGGTSGRDTQYF
j_call: TRBJ2-3
clone_size: -
cdr3_length: 16
v_call: TRBV4-1
d_call: TRBD2

cdr3_nt: TGTGCCAGCAGTGAGGTCCCGGACATTCAGTACTTC
cdr3_aa: CASSEVPDIQYF
j_call: TRBJ2-4
clone_size: -
cdr3_length: 12
v_call: TRBV2
d_call: -

cdr3_nt: TGTGCCAGCCGAAAGCCGGGGACACCTAACTATGGCTACACCTTC
cdr3_aa: CASRKPGTPNYGYTF
j_call: TRBJ1-2
clone_size: -
cdr3_length: 15
v_call: TRBV6-5
d_call: -

cdr3_nt: TGTGCCACCAGTGACCCTCACACAGGGTCTGGGGCCAACGTCCTGACTTTC
cdr3_aa: CATSDPHTGSGANVLTF
j_call: TRBJ2-6
clone_size: -
cdr3_length: 17
v_call: TRBV24-1
d_call: -

cdr3_nt: TGTGCCAGCAGCCAAGATGTTCGGCACAGGGTGGGAACAACTGAAGCTTTCTTT
cdr3_aa: CASSQDVRHRVGTTEAFF
j_call: TRBJ1-1
clone_size: -
cdr3_length: 18
v_call: TRBV4-2
d_call: -

cdr3_nt: TGTGCCAGCAGTGAAGGGTCTAGCGGGTCCTACGAGCAGTACTTC
cdr3_aa: CASSEGSSGSYEQYF
j_call: TRBJ2-7
clone_size: -
cdr3_length: 15
v_call: TRBV6-1
d_call: TRBD2

cdr3_nt: TGCGCCAGCAGCCAAGAGGCAGGGATGGGAGAGACCCAGTACTTC
cdr3_aa: CASSQEAGMGETQYF
j_call: TRBJ2-5
clone_size: -
cdr3_length: 15
v_call: TRBV4-3
d_call: -

cdr3_nt: TGTGCCAGCAGCCACAACTCCTACGAGCAGTACTTC
cdr3_aa: CASSHNSYEQYF
j_call: TRBJ2-7
clone_size: once
cdr3_length: 12
v_call: TRBV7-2
d_call: -

cdr3_nt: TGCGCCAGCAGCCAAGAGGGGGGATCTGGGGCCAACGTCCTGACTTTC
cdr3_aa: CASSQEGGSGANVLTF
j_call: TRBJ2-6
clone_size: -
cdr3_length: 16
v_call: TRBV4-3
d_call: -

cdr3_nt: TGTGCCAGCACCCTGATGGGGGGGCGGGGTAATTCACCCCTCCACTTT
cdr3_aa: CASTLMGGRGNSPLHF
j_call: TRBJ1-6
clone_size: -
cdr3_length: 16
v_call: TRBV28
d_call: -

cdr3_nt: TGTGCCAGCAGCTTGGCCGGGGCTAGCGGGTCCAAAAACATTCAGTACTTC
cdr3_aa: CASSLAGASGSKNIQYF
j_call: TRBJ2-4
clone_size: -
cdr3_length: 17
v_call: TRBV5-4
d_call: TRBD2

cdr3_nt: TGTGCCAGCAGTCCTGCTGGTGGCTTTGGAAACACCATATATTTT
cdr3_aa: CASSPAGGFGNTIYF
j_call: TRBJ1-3
clone_size: -
cdr3_length: 15
v_call: TRBV7-2
d_call: -

cdr3_nt: TGTGCCACCAGTGGCCCACTAGCGGGGGTACCTCCCGGGGAGCTGTTTTTT
cdr3_aa: CATSGPLAGVPPGELFF
j_call: TRBJ2-2
clone_size: once
cdr3_length: 17
v_call: TRBV24-1
d_call: TRBD2

cdr3_nt: TGTGCCAGTAGCCTGAGGACTGAAGCTTTCTTT
cdr3_aa: CASSLRTEAFF
j_call: TRBJ1-1
clone_size: -
cdr3_length: 11
v_call: TRBV19
d_call: -

cdr3_nt: TGTGCCGGTGCGTCCGGACAGGGGGGCGGCTACACCTTC
cdr3_aa: CAGASGQGGGYTF
j_call: TRBJ1-2
clone_size: -
cdr3_length: 13
v_call: TRBV30
d_call: TRBD1

cdr3_nt: TGTGCCAGTAGTATAGGGACAGGGACAACCCATCAGCCCCAGCATTTT
cdr3_aa: CASSIGTGTTHQPQHF
j_call: TRBJ1-5
clone_size: -
cdr3_length: 16
v_call: TRBV19
d_call: TRBD1

cdr3_nt: TGCAGCGTGCTCCTACAGGGAACCGGGTACAATGAGCAGTTCTTC
cdr3_aa: CSVLLQGTGYNEQFF
j_call: TRBJ2-1
clone_size: -
cdr3_length: 15
v_call: TRBV29-1
d_call: -

cdr3_nt: TGCGCCAGCAGCCCAGCGGGAGATAACTACGAGCAGTACTTC
cdr3_aa: CASSPAGDNYEQYF
j_call: TRBJ2-7
clone_size: -
cdr3_length: 14
v_call: TRBV5-1
d_call: TRBD2

cdr3_nt: TGTGCCACCAGCTCTTCCCCCGGGACACAAACCGCTTTTGGCTACACCTTC
cdr3_aa: CATSSSPGTQTAFGYTF
j_call: TRBJ1-2
clone_size: -
cdr3_length: 17
v_call: TRBV24-1
d_call: -

cdr3_nt: TGTGCCAGCAGTTGGACAGGGAGAGACTACGAGCAGTACTTC
cdr3_aa: CASSWTGRDYEQYF
j_call: TRBJ2-7
clone_size: -
cdr3_length: 14
v_call: TRBV6-5
d_call: TRBD1

cdr3_nt: TGTGCCAGCAGCAACGTCCGCGTGGAGACCCAGTACTTC
cdr3_aa: CASSNVRVETQYF
j_call: TRBJ2-5
clone_size: -
cdr3_length: 13
v_call: TRBV7-2
d_call: -

cdr3_nt: TGCAGCGTTCTGAGGGGACAGAACACTGAAGCTTTCTTT
cdr3_aa: CSVLRGQNTEAFF
j_call: TRBJ1-1
clone_size: -
cdr3_length: 13
v_call: TRBV29-1
d_call: -